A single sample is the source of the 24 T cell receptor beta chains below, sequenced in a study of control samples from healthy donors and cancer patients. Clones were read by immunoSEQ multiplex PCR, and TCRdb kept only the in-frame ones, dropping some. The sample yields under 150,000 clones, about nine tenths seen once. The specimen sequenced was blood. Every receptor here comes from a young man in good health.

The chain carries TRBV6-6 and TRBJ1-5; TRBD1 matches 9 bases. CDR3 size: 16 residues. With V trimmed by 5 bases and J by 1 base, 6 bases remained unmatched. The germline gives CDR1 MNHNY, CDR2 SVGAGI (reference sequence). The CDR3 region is CASSLTGTGSNQPQHF. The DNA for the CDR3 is TGTGCCAGCAGTCTCACCGGGACAGGGAGCAATCAGCCCCAGCATTTT.

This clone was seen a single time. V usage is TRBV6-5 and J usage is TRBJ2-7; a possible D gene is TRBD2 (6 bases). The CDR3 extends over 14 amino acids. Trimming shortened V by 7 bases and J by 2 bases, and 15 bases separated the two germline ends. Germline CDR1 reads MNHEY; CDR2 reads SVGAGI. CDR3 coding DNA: TGTGCCAGCACCGCCGGAGGGCCTCCCTACGAGCAGTACTTC. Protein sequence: CASTAGGPPYEQYF.

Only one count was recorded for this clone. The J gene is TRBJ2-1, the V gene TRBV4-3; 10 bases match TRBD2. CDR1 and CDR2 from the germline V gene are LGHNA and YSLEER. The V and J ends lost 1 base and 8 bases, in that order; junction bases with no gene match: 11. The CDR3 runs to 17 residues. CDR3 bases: TGCGCCAGCAGCCAAGGAGGGCCAGCGGGAGGGCAGTATGAGCAGTTCTTC. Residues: CASSQGGPAGGQYEQFF.

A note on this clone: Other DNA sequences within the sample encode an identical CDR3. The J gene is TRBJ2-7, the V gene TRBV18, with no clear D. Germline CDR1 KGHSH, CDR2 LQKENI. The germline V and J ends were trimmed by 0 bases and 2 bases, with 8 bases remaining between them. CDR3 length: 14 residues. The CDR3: CASSPPGGTYEQYF. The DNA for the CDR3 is TGTGCCAGCTCACCACCGGGCGGAACCTACGAGCAGTACTTC.

CDR3 region: CASSQGQSYNEQFF. The CDR3 DNA sequence: TGTGCCAGCAGCCAAGGACAGTCCTACAATGAGCAGTTCTTC. The V and J genes are TRBV4-2 and TRBJ2-1; TRBD1 might be the D (5 bases). V was clipped by 1 base and J by 1 base, with 5 bases between them. In germline, CDR1 is LGHNA, CDR2 YNFKEQ. There are 14 residues in the CDR3.

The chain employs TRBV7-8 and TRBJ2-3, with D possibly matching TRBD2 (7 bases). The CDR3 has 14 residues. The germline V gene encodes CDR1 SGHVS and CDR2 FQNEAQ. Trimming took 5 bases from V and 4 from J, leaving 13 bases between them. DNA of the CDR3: TGTGCCAGCAGCCCCGCGGGGGCCCCAGATACGCAGTATTTT. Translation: CASSPAGAPDTQYF.

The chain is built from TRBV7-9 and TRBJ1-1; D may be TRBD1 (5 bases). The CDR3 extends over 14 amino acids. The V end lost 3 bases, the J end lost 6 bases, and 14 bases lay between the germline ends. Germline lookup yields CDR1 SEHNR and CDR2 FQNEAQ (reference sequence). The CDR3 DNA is TGTGCCAGCAGCTTTGGCCCGGGGCTCGCTGAAGCTTTCTTT. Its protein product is CASSFGPGLAEAFF.

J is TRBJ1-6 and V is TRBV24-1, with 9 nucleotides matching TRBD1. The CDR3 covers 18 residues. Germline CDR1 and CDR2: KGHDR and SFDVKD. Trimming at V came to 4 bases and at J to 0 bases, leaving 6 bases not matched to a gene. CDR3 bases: TGTGCCACCAGTGACCCCGACAGGGGGAGCTCCTATAATTCACCCCTCCACTTT. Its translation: CATSDPDRGSSYNSPLHF.

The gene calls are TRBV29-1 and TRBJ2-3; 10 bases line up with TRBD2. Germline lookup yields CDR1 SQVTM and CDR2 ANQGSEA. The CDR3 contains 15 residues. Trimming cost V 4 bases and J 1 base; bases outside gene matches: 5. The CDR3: CSVGHGTSGTDTQYF. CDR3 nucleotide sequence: TGCAGCGTTGGACACGGGACTAGCGGCACAGATACGCAGTATTTT.

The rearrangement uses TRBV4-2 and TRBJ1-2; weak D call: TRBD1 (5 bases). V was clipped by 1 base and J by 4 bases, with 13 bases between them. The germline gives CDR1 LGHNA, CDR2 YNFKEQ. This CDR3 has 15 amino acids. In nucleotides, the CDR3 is TGTGCCAGCAGCCAAGGCGGGGGGGACGGCTATGGCTACACCTTC. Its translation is CASSQGGGDGYGYTF.

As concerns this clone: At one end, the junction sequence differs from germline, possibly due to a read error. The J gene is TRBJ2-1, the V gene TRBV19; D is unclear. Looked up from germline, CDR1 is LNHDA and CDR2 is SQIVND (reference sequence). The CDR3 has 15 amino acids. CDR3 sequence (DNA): TGTGCCACTAGTCCCGGTAGTTCGCTCGTCTATGAGCAGTTCTTC. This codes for CATSPGSSLVYEQFF.

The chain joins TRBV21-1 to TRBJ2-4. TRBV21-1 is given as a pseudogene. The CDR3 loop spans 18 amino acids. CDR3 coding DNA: TGTGCCAGCAGCAAAGAAAGGGTTCGCGCGCCCCCCTTGAACATTCAGTACTTC. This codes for CASSKERVRAPPLNIQYF.

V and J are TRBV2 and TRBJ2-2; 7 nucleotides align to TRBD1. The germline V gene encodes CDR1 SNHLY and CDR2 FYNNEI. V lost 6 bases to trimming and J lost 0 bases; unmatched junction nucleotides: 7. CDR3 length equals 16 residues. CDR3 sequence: CASRADRTTNTGELFF. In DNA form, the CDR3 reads TGTGCCAGCAGAGCGGACAGGACCACGAACACCGGGGAGCTGTTTTTT.

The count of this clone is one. The CDR3 sequence: CASSYSAPSEAFF. In DNA, the CDR3 is TGTGCCAGCAGCTACAGCGCTCCTAGTGAAGCTTTCTTT. The chain couples TRBV11-2 to TRBJ1-1; D is unresolved. This CDR3 contains 13 residues. V was trimmed by 4 bases and J by 7 bases, leaving 13 bases between them. Germline V lookup: CDR1 SGHAT, CDR2 FQNNGV.

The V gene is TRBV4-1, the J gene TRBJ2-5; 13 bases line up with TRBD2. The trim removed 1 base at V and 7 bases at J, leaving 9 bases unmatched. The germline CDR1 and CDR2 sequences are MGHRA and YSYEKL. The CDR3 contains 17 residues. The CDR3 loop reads CASSQAPTSGRVGTQYF. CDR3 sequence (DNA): TGCGCCAGCAGCCAAGCCCCCACTAGCGGGAGGGTCGGGACCCAGTACTTC.

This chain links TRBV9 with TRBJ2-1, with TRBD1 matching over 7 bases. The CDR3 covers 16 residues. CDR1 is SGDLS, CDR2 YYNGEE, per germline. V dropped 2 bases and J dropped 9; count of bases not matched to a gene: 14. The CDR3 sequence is CASSVTPQGTQFEQFF. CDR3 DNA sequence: TGTGCCAGCAGCGTCACGCCACAGGGGACCCAATTTGAGCAGTTCTTC. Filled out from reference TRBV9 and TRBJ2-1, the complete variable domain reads DSGVTQTPKHLITATGQRVTLRCSPRSGDLSVYWYQQSLDQGLQFLIQYYNGEERAKGNILERFSAQQFPDLHSELNLSSLELGDSALYFCASSVTPQGTQFEQFFGPGTRLTVL.

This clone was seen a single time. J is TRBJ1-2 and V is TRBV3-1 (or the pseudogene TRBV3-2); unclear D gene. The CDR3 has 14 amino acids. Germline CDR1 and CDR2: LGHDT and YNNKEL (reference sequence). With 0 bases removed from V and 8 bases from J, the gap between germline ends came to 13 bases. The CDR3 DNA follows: TGTGCCAGCAGCCAAGATTCCGGGTATAGCGGCTACACCTTC. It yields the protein CASSQDSGYSGYTF.

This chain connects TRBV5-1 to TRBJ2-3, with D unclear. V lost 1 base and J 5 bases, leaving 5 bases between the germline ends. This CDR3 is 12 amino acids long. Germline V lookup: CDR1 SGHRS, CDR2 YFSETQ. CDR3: CASSLYGDTQYF. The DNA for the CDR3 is TGCGCCAGCAGCTTGTACGGAGATACGCAGTATTTT.

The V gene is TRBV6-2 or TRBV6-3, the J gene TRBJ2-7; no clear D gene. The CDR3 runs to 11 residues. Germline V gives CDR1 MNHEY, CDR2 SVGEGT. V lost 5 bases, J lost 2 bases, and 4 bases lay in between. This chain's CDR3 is CASSDAYEQYF. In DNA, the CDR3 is TGTGCCAGCAGTGACGCCTACGAGCAGTACTTC.

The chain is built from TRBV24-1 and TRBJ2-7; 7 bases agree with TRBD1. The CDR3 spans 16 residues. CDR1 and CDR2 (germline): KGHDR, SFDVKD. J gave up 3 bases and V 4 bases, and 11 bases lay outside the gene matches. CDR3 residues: CATSEEDRERDYEQYF. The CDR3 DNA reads TGTGCCACCAGTGAGGAAGACAGGGAGAGGGACTACGAGCAGTACTTC.

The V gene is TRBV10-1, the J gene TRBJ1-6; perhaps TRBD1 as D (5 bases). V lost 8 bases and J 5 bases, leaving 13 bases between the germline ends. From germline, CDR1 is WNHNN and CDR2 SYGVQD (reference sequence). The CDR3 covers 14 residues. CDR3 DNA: TGCGCCAGCGCAAGGGGAGTCGATAATTCACCCCTCCACTTT. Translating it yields CASARGVDNSPLHF.

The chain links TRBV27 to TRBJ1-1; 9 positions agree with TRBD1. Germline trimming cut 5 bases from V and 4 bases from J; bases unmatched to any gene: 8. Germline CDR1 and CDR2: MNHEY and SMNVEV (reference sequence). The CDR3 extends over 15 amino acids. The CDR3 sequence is CASSQATGGGTEAFF. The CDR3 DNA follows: TGTGCCAGCAGTCAAGCGACAGGGGGAGGCACTGAAGCTTTCTTT.

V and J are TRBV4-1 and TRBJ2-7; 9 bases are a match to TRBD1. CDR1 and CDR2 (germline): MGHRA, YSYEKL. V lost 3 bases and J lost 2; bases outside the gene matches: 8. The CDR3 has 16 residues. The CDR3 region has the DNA TGCGCCAGCAGCCAGTCGACAGGGGGAAGGCCCTACGAGCAGTACTTC. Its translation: CASSQSTGGRPYEQYF.

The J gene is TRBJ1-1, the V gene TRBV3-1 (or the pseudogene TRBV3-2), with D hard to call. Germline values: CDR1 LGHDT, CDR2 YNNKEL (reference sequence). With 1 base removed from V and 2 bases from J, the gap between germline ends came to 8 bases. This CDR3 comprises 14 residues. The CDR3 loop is CASSQVLDNTEAFF. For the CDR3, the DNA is TGTGCCAGCAGCCAAGTCCTCGACAACACTGAAGCTTTCTTT.